Described below is a single T cell receptor beta chain sequence and its context. No antigen is known for it. No much larger clone exists at a distance of one base, and base qualities are not known. The listed sequencing device is Illumina NovaSeq 6000. cDNA libraries for TCRalpha and TCRbeta were prepared by 5'RACE using constant-segment primers, with sample barcodes and unique molecular identifiers added. RNA was extracted from every sample with Trizol reagent. The libraries were amplified in two PCR steps, and the second step added a second sample barcode and Illumina TruSeq adapters. Sequencing of libraries was performed on an Illumina NovaSeq with 2 x 150 bp paired-end reads. Per the authors' processing: Reads were demultiplexed and collapsed into UMI-guided consensus sequences with migec v1.2.7. Using mixcr v2.1.11, UMI consensuses were aligned to TRA and TRB V and J templates and then assembled into clonotypes. Clonotypes were classified as expanded or contracted when called significant by both edgeR and NoisET, with noise models trained on biological replicates. For edgeR calls, the cutoffs were a false discovery rate-adjusted p below 0.01 and a log2 fold-change threshold of 1. As an exploratory analysis of dynamics, PCA with hierarchical clustering was applied to max-normalized trajectories of the 1000 most abundant clonotypes. The CD4 or CD8 phenotype of responding clones was assigned using the separately sequenced CD4+ and CD8+ repertoires. TCRdb handled the public reads itself, with Q25 trimming in fastp and clone calling in MiXCR, and kept productive beta chains. All rows with the same CDR3 protein become a single entry with the most common DNA and genes. V and J calls and clone size were set by TCRdb, not the authors. The sample table records about 82,000 distinct CDR3 sequences; more than 10% of these occur just once. The ten largest clones add up to about 40% of the sample.

This sample was taken from a study of T-cell memory formation after mild COVID-19 (dated by TCRdb to about 2021). At the level of the whole study: Most TCR sequence clusters were specific to one of the two donors. The cohort comprised two young, previously healthy adult volunteers, one female and one male. In a couple of donors, T-cell clones that expanded and contracted after mild COVID-19 were followed by sequencing TCRalpha and TCRbeta repertoires longitudinally.

Ficoll-Paque density gradient centrifugation was the method used to isolate PBMCs. Broader findings and caveats from the paper: The study included only a couple of mild cases, and larger cohorts that include severe cases with pre-infection samples were judged to be necessary. Clones that contracted from day 15 to 85 showed balanced CD4/CD8 phenotypes, whereas a second wave of clones that expanded from day 15 to 37 leaned towards CD4+. Contracting CD4+ clones appeared mostly in the CM and EM memory subsets, whereas CD8+ clones were enriched in EMRA. Some responding clones were detected in pre-infection memory, suggesting pre-existing cross-reactive memory T cells joined the SARS-CoV-2 response. SARS-CoV-2 specificity was not confirmed for the second-wave clones peaking on day 37.

The germline V end is reduced by 3 bases and the J end by 2 bases; junction bases left unmatched: 2. Looking up the germline V gene (reference sequence) yields CDR1 PRHDT and CDR2 FYEKMQ. From the cysteine up to the phenylalanine, the CDR3 has a length of 14 residues. The sequence is cut down to CDR3 DNA, 42 bases in frame from base 1. The TCR was taken from a man aged 18 to 29 who had mild COVID-19 (a few samples of this study predate the infection). The sample titles of this study are shuffled in the database, so cell type and time point are left out; the donor was told from shared clones. The sequenced material came from PBMCs or a T cell subset sorted from them (not recorded which). The chain joins TRBV13 to TRBJ2-3; 7 junctional bases match TRBD2. The DNA sequence follows: TGTGCCAGCAGCTTCGGGGGGTTCACAGATACGCAGTATTTT. The resulting protein is CASSFGGFTDTQYF.